This T cell receptor (beta chain) comes out of a study of T cell responses to AZD1222 COVID-19 vaccine. Germline-derived CDR1 and CDR2 are SEHNR and FQNEAQ (reference sequence). The junction had 9 bases not matched to a gene; V was cut back by 5 bases and J by 7 bases. This CDR3 has 14 residues. The method was immunoSEQ multiplex PCR; TCRdb's version includes in-frame clones alone and lacks a portion of them. The top ten hold roughly 7% of the sample, which has some 150,000 clones, about 85% seen once. The receptor's source is an adult who had recovered from COVID-19. The sequencing here drew on peripheral blood, taken after recovery from COVID-19. The V gene is TRBV7-9, the J gene TRBJ1-2, with 8 positions matching TRBD1. CDR3 protein: CASSARQGHGGYTF. CDR3 DNA: TGTGCCAGCAGCGCGAGACAGGGGCACGGTGGCTACACCTTC.